A single sample is the source of the 29 T cell receptor beta chains below, sequenced in a study of blood T cells in healthy people across ages. PCR was performed a second time for about 7 to 12 cycles using a sample-barcoded 5' primer and a J-beta primer mix. TCRdb called the 5' RACE reads again in MiXCR, with one record for every CDR3 protein. Of approximately 800,000 distinct CDR3 sequences in the sample, around 50% were seen once. Input material: blood. The origin of the receptors is a man aged 40-49 years in good health.

The chain joins TRBV10-3 to TRBJ2-2; D is unresolved. Germline assignment: CDR1 ENHRY and CDR2 SYGVKD. Between the trimmed V and J ends, which lost 2 bases and 2 bases, there was a span of 6 bases. This CDR3 contains 14 residues. The CDR3 sequence: CAISEQVNTGELFF. The CDR3 DNA is TGTGCCATCAGTGAGCAGGTTAACACCGGGGAGCTGTTTTTT.

J is TRBJ1-6 and V is TRBV20-1; D not certain. CDR1 is DFQATT, CDR2 SNEGSKA, per germline (reference sequence). This CDR3 contains 15 residues. The V end was cut by 3 bases, the J end by 7 bases, with 16 bases between. This CDR3 reads CSARKSSLSNSPLHF. The DNA for the CDR3 is TGCAGTGCTAGGAAGAGTAGCCTTTCCAATTCACCCCTCCACTTT.

This clonotype was recorded at least ten times. This chain connects TRBV20-1 to TRBJ2-7; 9 nucleotides align to TRBD2. Germline V gene sequence: CDR1 DFQATT, CDR2 SNEGSKA (reference sequence). Germline trimming cut 6 bases from V and 1 base from J; bases unmatched to any gene: 7. CDR3 length: 14 amino acids. The CDR3 region is CSAPNLAGSYEQYF. The CDR3 bases are TGCAGTGCCCCGAATCTAGCGGGGTCCTACGAGCAGTACTTC.

The chain has TRBV20-1 and TRBJ2-5; 10 nucleotides agree with TRBD2. CDR3 length: 17 amino acids. Germline V gene data show CDR1 as DFQATT and CDR2 as SNEGSKA (reference sequence). V was pared by 5 bases and J by 2 bases, with 14 bases of the junction left unmatched. The CDR3 loop is CSAFDFGLAGAQETQYF. DNA of the CDR3: TGCAGTGCTTTCGACTTTGGGCTAGCGGGGGCACAAGAGACCCAGTACTTC.

This chain connects TRBV10-3 to TRBJ2-3; D call uncertain. The V and J ends lost 3 bases and 4 bases respectively, with 8 bases between them. CDR3 length: 13 amino acids. CDR1 and CDR2 (germline): ENHRY, SYGVKD. The chain's CDR3 is CAISDMQADTQYF. In nucleotides, the CDR3 is TGTGCCATCAGTGATATGCAGGCAGATACGCAGTATTTT.

The chain joins TRBV4-1 to TRBJ1-6, with TRBD1 matching 9 bases. V dropped 4 bases and J dropped 4; count of bases not matched to a gene: 5. CDR1 and CDR2 from the germline V gene are MGHRA and YSYEKL. This CDR3 comprises 16 residues. DNA for the CDR3: TGCGCCAGCAGCCTCGGGACAGGGAGTTATAATTCACCCCTCCACTTT. Amino acid sequence: CASSLGTGSYNSPLHF.

The rearrangement uses TRBV29-1 and TRBJ1-1, with D possibly TRBD1 on 5 matching bases. Looked up from germline, CDR1 is SQVTM and CDR2 is ANQGSEA. Trimming took off 8 bases at V and 1 base at J, with 14 bases between the two ends. The CDR3 runs to 13 residues. The CDR3 sequence is CSSSFGGNTEAFF. Written as DNA, the CDR3 is TGCAGCAGTTCTTTTGGGGGGAACACTGAAGCTTTCTTT. The variable domain in full, with the rest retrieved from reference TRBV29-1 and TRBJ1-1, is SAVISQKPSRDICQRGTSLTIQCQVDSQVTMMFWYRQQPGQSLTLIATANQGSEATYESGFVIDKFPISRPNLTFSTLTVSNMSPEDSSIYLCSSSFGGNTEAFFGQGTRLTVV.

The sample holds many counts of this clonotype. This chain uses TRBV27 with TRBJ2-7, with TRBD1 matching 7 bases. Germline V gene data show CDR1 as MNHEY and CDR2 as SMNVEV (reference sequence). Trimming took 5 bases from V and 6 from J; bases not matched to a gene: 10. This CDR3 contains 14 residues. CDR3 amino acids: CASSLTGAAGEQYF. The CDR3 DNA reads as TGTGCCAGCAGTCTTACAGGGGCGGCAGGCGAGCAGTACTTC.

V and J are TRBV9 and TRBJ2-7, with D possibly TRBD1 on 5 matching bases. Germline CDR1 is SGDLS and CDR2 is YYNGEE. CDR3 length: 14 residues. V was shortened by 2 bases and J by 3 bases, with 12 bases between the two germline ends. The DNA of the CDR3 is TGTGCCAGCAGCGTGCAGGGTTCCAACTACGAGCAGTACTTC. This encodes CASSVQGSNYEQYF.

This clonotype has ten or more counts. The chain joins TRBV6-5 to TRBJ1-2; weak D call: TRBD1 (5 bases). The CDR3 consists of 13 residues. Germline CDR1 reads MNHEY; CDR2 reads SVGAGI. V was trimmed by 6 bases and J by 5 bases, leaving 13 bases between them. In nucleotides, the CDR3 is TGTGCCAGCAGCTCCCCCGACAGTTATGGCTACACCTTC. It codes for CASSSPDSYGYTF.

V is TRBV20-1 and J is TRBJ2-4; 8 bases map to TRBD2. The J call is in doubt because the DNA end fits TRBJ2-5 better. Looked up from germline, CDR1 is DFQATT and CDR2 is SNEGSKA (reference sequence). This CDR3 has 14 residues. The CDR3 DNA sequence: TGCAGTGCTGTGGGACTAGTGGGCTGGGAGACCCAGTACTTC. This sequence encodes CSAVGLVGWETQYF.

V and J are TRBV29-1 and TRBJ2-7; possibly TRBD2 for D (6 bases). From germline, CDR1 is SQVTM and CDR2 ANQGSEA. Deletions cut 3 bases from V and 0 bases from J, with 15 bases between. The CDR3 loop spans 15 amino acids. The CDR3 spells CSVEALAENSYEQYF. The CDR3 nucleotides read TGCAGCGTTGAGGCCTTAGCGGAAAACTCCTACGAGCAGTACTTC.

This clonotype showed up just a few times. The chain combines TRBV7-2 with TRBJ2-5; D is unclear. Trimming took 2 bases from V and 5 from J, leaving 12 bases between them. Germline V lookup: CDR1 SGHTA, CDR2 FQGNSA. CDR3 length equals 14 residues. The CDR3 loop reads CASSLSGPWETQYF. CDR3 nucleotides: TGTGCCAGCAGCTTATCCGGTCCTTGGGAGACCCAGTACTTC.

This CDR3 reads CASSCDRGLEQPQHF. The CDR3 nucleotides read TGTGCCAGCAGCTGCGACAGGGGGCTGGAGCAGCCCCAGCATTTT. The V call is TRBV11-2, the J call TRBJ1-5, with 10 bases fitting TRBD1. J was trimmed by 7 bases and V by 4 bases; bases with no gene match: 7. In germline, CDR1 is SGHAT, CDR2 FQNNGV. The CDR3 loop spans 15 amino acids.

The chain employs TRBV12-3 or TRBV12-4 and TRBJ2-4; D ambiguous. V was trimmed by 6 bases and J by 2 bases, leaving 14 bases between them. This CDR3 has 15 residues. DNA of the CDR3: TGTGCCAGCAGCCATCCATCCGGGTCCAAAAACATTCAGTACTTC. Residues: CASSHPSGSKNIQYF.

CDR3 in amino acids: CSATLFSVVGELNTDTQYF. The CDR3 DNA reads as TGCAGTGCCACCCTTTTTTCTGTTGTCGGGGAACTAAACACAGATACGCAGTATTTT. The rearrangement links TRBV20-1 to TRBJ2-3; D may be TRBD2 (5 bases). Trimming stripped 6 bases from V and 2 bases from J, with 30 bases between. Germline lookup yields CDR1 DFQATT and CDR2 SNEGSKA (reference sequence). The CDR3 has 19 residues.

The CDR3: CASSPSGGPGELFF. In nucleotides, the CDR3 is TGTGCCAGCAGTCCGTCAGGGGGACCCGGGGAGCTGTTTTTT. V and J are TRBV12-3 or TRBV12-4 and TRBJ2-2, with TRBD1 matching 7 bases. This CDR3 spans 14 amino acids. The V segment lost 5 bases and the J segment 6 bases; nucleotides outside the gene matches: 6.

This sequence joins TRBV11-2 and TRBJ2-3; TRBD1 matches 7 bases. V dropped 5 bases and J dropped 11; count of bases not matched to a gene: 10. This CDR3 spans 13 amino acids. The germline V gene has CDR1 SGHAT and CDR2 FQNNGV. The CDR3 nucleotides are TGTGCCAGCAGCCCACCAGACAGGGCCCTGCAGTATTTT. Translation: CASSPPDRALQYF.

CDR3 sequence reads: CATKRGDTDTQYF. In DNA form, the CDR3 reads TGTGCCACCAAGCGGGGGGACACAGATACGCAGTATTTT. This chain connects TRBV6-5 to TRBJ2-3, with TRBD2 matching over 9 bases. Germline V CDR1 and CDR2: MNHEY, SVGAGI. The CDR3 consists of 13 residues. The V segment lost 10 bases and the J segment 2 bases; nucleotides outside the gene matches: 4.

J is TRBJ2-3 and V is TRBV28, with no clear D. The CDR3 loop spans 14 amino acids. The germline V gene has CDR1 MDHEN and CDR2 SYDVKM. Trimming pared 6 bases from V and 6 bases from J, leaving 16 bases between. As DNA, the CDR3 is TGTGCCAGCAGGGACCTACTGCCAAAGGATACGCAGTATTTT. This codes for CASRDLLPKDTQYF.

The chain links TRBV12-3 or TRBV12-4 to TRBJ2-7; the D gene is possibly TRBD2 (6 bases). The J call may be in error: the DNA end matches TRBJ2-5 better. The CDR3 is 15 amino acids. The CDR3 spells CASSGSEGPRETQYF. The DNA of the CDR3 is TGTGCCAGCAGTGGATCGGAGGGGCCCCGGGAGACCCAGTACTTC.

The V and J genes are TRBV15 and TRBJ2-5; TRBD1 agrees at 8 bases. Matching the DNA end better, TRBJ2-7 makes the J call doubtful. The length of the CDR3 is 13 residues. Germline V gene data show CDR1 as LNHNV and CDR2 as YYDKDF (reference sequence). The DNA for the CDR3 is TGTGCCACCAGCAAGGACAGGGTCTACGAGCAGTACTTC. As protein: CATSKDRVYEQYF.

The chain links TRBV12-3 or TRBV12-4 to TRBJ1-2; D might be TRBD1 (6 bases). The CDR3 is made up of 13 amino acids. V was cut by 7 bases and J by 6 bases, with 15 bases left in between. The CDR3 DNA follows: TGTGCCAGCACCCCGTCGGGGGCTGATGGCTACACCTTC. Amino acid sequence: CASTPSGADGYTF.

The rearrangement links TRBV4-1 to TRBJ2-1; 12 bases agree with TRBD1. In germline, CDR1 is MGHRA, CDR2 YSYEKL. V shed 3 bases and J 16 bases; nucleotides not matched to a gene: 16. CDR3 length equals 16 residues. The CDR3 here is CASSQGTGGANTEAFF. For the CDR3, the DNA is TGCGCCAGCAGCCAGGGGACAGGGGGCGCGAACACTGAAGCTTTCTTC.

The rearrangement links TRBV4-1 to TRBJ1-2; 11 nucleotides match TRBD1. Germline V lookup: CDR1 MGHRA, CDR2 YSYEKL. V shed 1 base and J 5 bases; nucleotides not matched to a gene: 6. This CDR3 spans 16 amino acids. The CDR3 loop is CASSQGGTGGFYGYTF. CDR3 DNA sequence: TGCGCCAGCAGCCAAGGTGGGACAGGGGGATTTTATGGCTACACCTTC.

The chain has TRBV20-1 and TRBJ2-5; D not resolved. V lost 6 bases and J 6 bases, leaving 8 bases between the germline ends. The CDR3 has 10 residues. CDR1 is DFQATT and CDR2 is SNEGSKA in the germline V gene (reference sequence). CDR3 nucleotide sequence: TGCAGTGCCGTAAGGAAGACCCAGTACTTC. Its protein product is CSAVRKTQYF.

V is TRBV7-9 and J is TRBJ2-7; the D is unclear. The CDR3 has 14 residues. CDR1 and CDR2 (germline): SEHNR, FQNEAQ (reference sequence). The V end lost 5 bases, the J end lost 0 bases, and 11 bases lay between the germline ends. CDR3: CASSPRADSYEQYF. The CDR3 coding sequence is TGTGCCAGCAGCCCCCGGGCAGACTCCTACGAGCAGTACTTC.

This clonotype has more than one count but fewer than ten. This chain links TRBV7-9 with TRBJ1-4, with D perhaps TRBD1 (5 bases). The CDR3 sequence is 15 residues long. The V and J ends lost 5 bases and 5 bases respectively, with 15 bases between them. Germline CDR1 and CDR2: SEHNR and FQNEAQ (reference sequence). The CDR3 is CASSGTRATNEKLFF. The CDR3 bases are TGTGCCAGCAGCGGGACCAGGGCCACGAATGAAAAACTGTTTTTT.

This clonotype was seen just once. This chain links TRBV6-5 with TRBJ2-5, with TRBD2 identical over 11 bases. J was trimmed by 3 bases and V by 0 bases; bases with no gene match: 9. The CDR3 spans 18 residues. Germline V gene sequence: CDR1 MNHEY, CDR2 SVGAGI. The CDR3 bases are TGTGCCAGCAGTTACTCGATGGCTACTAGCGGGGGAAAAGAGACCCAGTACTTC. Translating it yields CASSYSMATSGGKETQYF.